The clone carrying this T cell receptor (beta chain) was picked up a small number of times. Its antigen is as yet unknown. At one boundary the junction diverges from the germline segment, which might be a read error. The CDR3 length is 13 residues. Germline CDR1 MNHEY, CDR2 SVGEGT. This specimen belongs to a study of vaccination and CD4 T cells after COVID-19. At the level of the study: Collection of post-vaccine samples followed dose two by a median around 70 days, spanning a range of 14 to 241.

Stated treatment: roughly 11-day PBMC culture with coronavirus spike peptide pools or control peptides (ViraFEST assay). Wells contained 1.9 million or so PBMCs each, and these were cultured with about 9.9 IU/ml IL-2 and around 9.6 ug/ml peptide pools. Fresh IL-2 medium was used to replace half of the medium on days 3 and 7. Oncomine TCR Beta short-read sequencing was applied to DNA from cultured CD4+ T cells. TCRdb passed the PCR reads through MiXCR, listing each CDR3 protein once. Among approximately 2,800 distinct CDR3 sequences listed, around 25% were seen once. The source is a human donor who had recovered from COVID-19. The rearrangement links TRBV6-2 or TRBV6-3 to TRBJ1-6; weak D call: TRBD1 (6 bases). The sequences come from CD4+ T cells from blood, cultured in vitro, collected after SARS-CoV-2 vaccination. The CDR3 sequence: CASSKTGATGKSF. The CDR3 DNA sequence: TGTGCCAGCAGCAAGACGGGGGCGACTGGTAAATCATTT.